There are a few counts of the clone carrying this TCR beta chain. Its matching antigen is unknown. Ahead of thyroid surgery, no patient had received treatment of any kind. This sample was taken from a study of metastatic and nonmetastatic thyroid tumors. Overall study: Peripheral blood and tumor or nodule samples from malignant and benign thyroid patients were compared.

Per the study methods: What underpinned the distant-metastasis classifier for papillary thyroid cancer was the set of CDR3 differences across clinicopathological groups. TCRdb ran MiXCR on the PCR reads. TCRdb assigned the V and J calls; the authors' analysis was not used. The sample yields more than 9,500 clones, about 32% seen once. The germline CDR1 and CDR2 sequences are MGHRA and YSYEKL. This CDR3 has 16 residues. Trimming removed 0 bases from V and 3 bases from J; junction bases left unmatched: 7. The study's findings and limits: When malignant thyroid tumors were compared with benign nodules, TCR beta diversity was reportedly significantly higher in the malignant tumors. This held in both blood and tumor samples.

The specimen was tumor tissue. This TCR came from a male donor with papillary thyroid cancer or a benign thyroid nodule (not recorded which). Some clones in this sample may be carry-over from other donors' samples. The rearrangement uses TRBV4-1 and TRBJ2-7; 8 bases match TRBD1. The chain's CDR3 is CASSQDLYRGIYEQYF. The CDR3 DNA reads TGCGCCAGCAGCCAAGATCTATACAGGGGGATCTACGAGCAGTACTTC.